Detailed here is one T cell receptor (beta chain). The source of the sample is a study of blood T cell repertoires in COVID-19. Study at large: Samples of COVID-19 (acute and convalescent) were obtained from the United States, Italy and Spain.

Trimming removed 3 bases at V and 5 bases at J, with 8 bases between. There are 13 residues in the CDR3. The data were produced by immunoSEQ multiplex PCR, yet TCRdb's version contains in-frame clones alone and is incomplete. Found here are some 260,000 clones, around 84% of them singletons; the top ten hold around 4.1%. The TCR comes from a man aged 25-45 years with acute COVID-19. Sequencing input: PBMCs or T cells enriched from blood (not recorded which). The V gene is TRBV12-3 or TRBV12-4, the J gene TRBJ2-1; D uncertain. The CDR3 coding sequence is TGTGCCAGCAGTTTTCGCGGTAACAATGAGCAGTTCTTC. Protein product: CASSFRGNNEQFF.